One sample yielded the 7 T cell receptor beta chains listed below, sequenced in a study of blood T cell repertoires in COVID-19 (dated by TCRdb to 2019 to 2021). The receptor library was made with the immunoSEQ multiplex PCR assay. As stored in TCRdb, this immuneACCESS dataset retains in-frame rearrangements with V and J assigned. A fraction of the clones does not appear; measured against another copy, unresolved V genes explain less than half of the discrepancy, and the remainder lacks a known reason. This sample gives under 350,000 clones in total; around 89% of them show up just once. About 4.2% of the sample lies in the top ten. Sequenced sample: peripheral blood. The receptor set was obtained from a middle-aged man with acute or convalescent COVID-19.

This chain joins TRBV10-3 and TRBJ1-5, with D unresolved. Germline values: CDR1 ENHRY, CDR2 SYGVKD. Trimming took off 6 bases at V and 1 base at J, with 19 bases between the two ends. This CDR3 is built from 17 residues. As DNA, the CDR3 is TGTGCCATCAGCCCCAAGGGCGGGCCGGCGAGCAATCAGCCCCAGCATTTT. Translated, it gives CAISPKGGPASNQPQHF.

The chain links TRBV9 to TRBJ1-1; D possibly corresponds to TRBD1 (5 bases). From germline, CDR1 is SGDLS and CDR2 YYNGEE. The CDR3 is made up of 15 amino acids. With 4 bases removed from V and 1 base from J, the gap between germline ends came to 14 bases. The CDR3 coding sequence is TGTGCCAGCAGCCCGCGGGGGAGGGCGAACACTGAAGCTTTCTTT. Encoded protein: CASSPRGRANTEAFF.

V and J are TRBV29-1 and TRBJ2-1, with 7 nucleotides matching TRBD1. The length of the CDR3 is 12 residues. The ends lost 7 bases at V and 2 bases at J; junction bases unmatched: 2. Per the germline V gene, CDR1 is SQVTM and CDR2 is ANQGSEA. The CDR3 nucleotides read TGCAGCGCCGACAGGGCCTACAATGAGCAGTTCTTC. Protein: CSADRAYNEQFF.

The chain has TRBV25-1 and TRBJ2-2, with a possible D match to TRBD2 (5 bases). V lost 3 bases, J lost 7 bases, and 9 bases lay in between. Germline V gives CDR1 MGHDK, CDR2 SYGVNS. CDR3 length equals 13 residues. CDR3 region: CASSDMGVGELFF. CDR3 coding DNA: TGTGCCAGCAGTGATATGGGAGTCGGGGAGCTGTTTTTT.

The chain has TRBV6-5 and TRBJ1-6; no firm D call. V shed 6 bases and J shed 0 bases, with 6 bases lying between them. The CDR3 is made up of 14 amino acids. The germline V gene encodes CDR1 MNHEY and CDR2 SVGAGI. CDR3 protein: CASRASSYNSPLHF. CDR3 coding DNA: TGTGCCAGCAGGGCTAGCTCCTATAATTCACCCCTCCACTTT.

CDR3 residues: CASMRQGASGELFF. CDR3 sequence (DNA): TGTGCCAGCATGAGACAGGGGGCTTCCGGGGAGCTGTTTTTT. The V and J genes are TRBV2 and TRBJ2-2; 10 positions agree with TRBD1. This CDR3 spans 14 amino acids. Trimming removed 7 bases from V and 6 bases from J; junction bases left unmatched: 5. Germline V gene sequence: CDR1 SNHLY, CDR2 FYNNEI.

This clone was seen only once. The chain joins TRBV29-1 to TRBJ2-1, with TRBD2 matching 12 bases. V lost 3 bases, J lost 7 bases, and 4 bases stayed unmatched. CDR1 and CDR2 (germline): SQVTM, ANQGSEA. This CDR3 region has 14 residues. The CDR3 region is CSVDWLAGGNEQFF. The CDR3 nucleotides read TGCAGCGTTGACTGGCTAGCGGGGGGGAATGAGCAGTTCTTC.